This T cell receptor (beta chain) emerged from a study of Graves' ophthalmopathy and Graves' hyperthyroidism. V lost 5 bases, J lost 7 bases, and 13 bases stayed unmatched. The CDR3 is 15 residues long. Per germline, CDR1 MNHNS and CDR2 SASEGT. Turning to this clonotype: The target antigen is unknown.

Study results and limitations: Separation of ophthalmopathy from stable hyperthyroidism was achieved by a 13-signature model, at around 88% sensitivity and just over 80% specificity.

Amplified TCR beta CDR3 regions were obtained using RNA transcripts as template. The authors performed first-round RT-PCR with HTBI primers and then a second-round multiplex PCR. Via MiXCR, TCRdb re-called the multiplex PCR reads, giving one row per CDR3 protein. In the table there are approximately 150,000 distinct CDR3 sequences, 39% of which are singletons. This TCR came from a man aged 25-40 years with Graves' ophthalmopathy. The specimen sequenced was peripheral blood. The V gene is TRBV6-1, the J gene TRBJ2-7; 8 bases align to TRBD1. The chain's CDR3 is CASSPQGAKFFEQYF. The CDR3, as DNA: TGTGCCAGCAGTCCGCAGGGGGCGAAGTTCTTTGAGCAGTACTTC.